The 26 T cell receptor beta chains in this list originate from one sample, sequenced in a study of T-cell reconstitution after alpha-beta-depleted transplantation in children. The authors prepared the TCRbeta library with unique molecular identifiers. TCRdb itself ran the PCR reads through MiXCR, one entry per CDR3 protein. The profile covers around 580,000 distinct CDR3 sequences, with 20% to 25% appearing a single time and less than 15% taken by the ten largest. This specimen consisted of PBMCs, mostly from graft donor cells, obtained 360 days after TCRalphabeta/CD19-depleted stem cell transplant. These receptors all come from a boy under three years old who had a stem cell transplant for acute myeloid leukemia, so the T cells may come from the graft donor.

V is TRBV11-2 and J is TRBJ2-3; possible D gene TRBD2, 5 bases. The germline V and J ends were trimmed by 5 bases and 5 bases, with 17 bases remaining between them. Germline assignment: CDR1 SGHAT and CDR2 FQNNGV. CDR3 length: 15 amino acids. CDR3 region: CASSNKRPGRDTQYF. CDR3 nucleotides: TGTGCCAGCAGCAATAAGCGGCCGGGGAGAGATACGCAGTATTTT. Drawing the rest from reference TRBV11-2 and TRBJ2-3, the complete variable domain is EAGVAQSPRYKIIEKRQSVAFWCNPISGHATLYWYQQILGQGPKLLIQFQNNGVVDDSQLPKDRFSAERLKGVDSTLKIQPAKLEDSAVYLCASSNKRPGRDTQYFGPGTRLTVL.

This clonotype was counted many times. The chain carries TRBV20-1 and TRBJ1-5; possible D gene TRBD1, 6 bases. V was trimmed by 4 bases and J by 2 bases, leaving 6 bases between them. Germline V gives CDR1 DFQATT, CDR2 SNEGSKA (reference sequence). The CDR3 is 12 amino acids. The CDR3 DNA follows: TGCAGTGCTAACAGGGGCAATCAGCCCCAGCATTTT. This sequence encodes CSANRGNQPQHF.

This clonotype was recorded many times. The V gene is TRBV29-1, the J gene TRBJ1-1, with D possibly matching TRBD1 (6 bases). The CDR3 runs to 12 residues. Germline V CDR1 and CDR2: SQVTM, ANQGSEA. With 6 bases removed from V and 0 bases from J, the gap between germline ends came to 8 bases. The CDR3 nucleotides are TGCAGCGTGCGACAGGTGAACACTGAAGCTTTCTTT. Its protein product is CSVRQVNTEAFF.

As concerns this clonotype: A much larger clone lies one base from this, so it may be a read error. Given the absence of the conserved phenylalanine or tryptophan at the CDR3 end, a read error is likely. The genes are TRBV28 and TRBJ1-1, with TRBD1 as a possible D gene (5 bases). The V gene's germline CDR1 is MDHEN and CDR2 SYDVKM. With 7 bases removed from V and 6 bases from J, the gap between germline ends came to 15 bases. This CDR3 region has 13 residues. In DNA form, the CDR3 reads TGTGCCAGCACCCCTTGGGACGGATCTGAAGCTTTCTAT. Translation gives CASTPWDGSEAFY.

The V gene is TRBV20-1, the J gene TRBJ2-7; 14 bases are a match to TRBD2. Germline trimming cut 6 bases from V and 3 bases from J; bases unmatched to any gene: 7. The CDR3 totals 15 residues. Germline assignment: CDR1 DFQATT and CDR2 SNEGSKA (reference sequence). CDR3 bases: TGCAGTGCCTTCCCCGGGACTAGCGGGGGCTACGAGCAGTACTTC. Translated: CSAFPGTSGGYEQYF.

The genes are TRBV15 and TRBJ2-1, with a tentative D call TRBD2 (6 bases). CDR1 is LNHNV and CDR2 is YYDKDF in the germline V gene (reference sequence). The CDR3 extends over 14 amino acids. V was shortened by 0 bases and J by 9 bases, with 12 bases between the two germline ends. The CDR3 DNA sequence: TGTGCCACCAGCAGAGATCTCCCTAGCGCTGAGCAGTTCTTC. Residues: CATSRDLPSAEQFF.

V usage is TRBV11-2 and J usage is TRBJ2-3; 16 bases are a match to TRBD2. Germline values: CDR1 SGHAT, CDR2 FQNNGV. V lost 6 bases and J lost 3; bases outside the gene matches: 9. The length of the CDR3 is 18 residues. This chain's CDR3 is CASSRPGLAGGRTDTQYF. CDR3 coding DNA: TGTGCCAGCAGTCGCCCGGGACTAGCGGGGGGGCGGACAGATACGCAGTATTTT.

The chain uses TRBV6-1 and TRBJ2-2, with 10 bases fitting TRBD2. CDR3 length equals 17 residues. The trim removed 5 bases at V and 5 bases at J, leaving 11 bases unmatched. Looked up from germline, CDR1 is MNHNS and CDR2 is SASEGT. The DNA of the CDR3 is TGTGCCAGCAGTCCGGACGAGCGGGGGGGCCGAACCGGGGAGCTGTTTTTT. It specifies CASSPDERGGRTGELFF.

This clonotype appeared a few times. V usage is TRBV12-3 or TRBV12-4 and J usage is TRBJ2-3, with 8 bases matching TRBD2. There are 15 residues in the CDR3. Trimming took 2 bases from V and 1 from J; bases not matched to a gene: 2. CDR3: CASSLRRGGTDTQYF. CDR3 DNA: TGTGCCAGCAGTTTACGGCGGGGGGGCACAGATACGCAGTATTTT.

This clonotype was detected a few times. V and J are TRBV9 and TRBJ1-1, with D tentatively TRBD1 (5 bases). The germline V gene encodes CDR1 SGDLS and CDR2 YYNGEE. The CDR3 has 14 residues. V was trimmed by 0 bases and J by 6 bases, leaving 12 bases between them. CDR3 residues: CASSVEIRDSEAFF. CDR3 coding DNA: TGTGCCAGCAGCGTAGAGATCAGGGATTCTGAAGCTTTCTTT.

This clonotype was observed a handful of times. V is TRBV20-1 and J is TRBJ2-3; 10 bases align to TRBD1. Germline V gene data show CDR1 as DFQATT and CDR2 as SNEGSKA (reference sequence). Trimming cost V 4 bases and J 0 bases; bases outside gene matches: 4. The CDR3 covers 15 residues. The CDR3 DNA follows: TGCAGTGCTACCGAGGACAGGGGGAGCACAGATACGCAGTATTTT. Translating it yields CSATEDRGSTDTQYF.

The chain links TRBV7-8 to TRBJ2-7; D gene uncertain. Germline V gene data show CDR1 as SGHVS and CDR2 as FQNEAQ. V was pared by 5 bases and J by 7 bases, with 24 bases between. CDR3 length: 16 amino acids. This CDR3 reads CASSPLLKTANQEQYF. The DNA for the CDR3 is TGTGCCAGCAGCCCCCTCTTAAAGACCGCGAACCAGGAGCAGTACTTC.

This clonotype was recorded many times. V gene TRBV24-1 combines with J gene TRBJ2-1, with a tentative D call TRBD1 (6 bases). Germline V gene sequence: CDR1 KGHDR, CDR2 SFDVKD. V lost 5 bases and J 5 bases, leaving 15 bases between the germline ends. This CDR3 region has 15 residues. The CDR3 sequence: CATSVLQGGHNEQFF. The CDR3 DNA reads as TGTGCCACCAGTGTCTTACAGGGTGGCCACAATGAGCAGTTCTTC.

CDR3 protein: CASSLAIRSELEQFF. CDR3 nucleotide sequence: TGTGCCAGCAGCTTAGCGATCAGGTCCGAATTGGAGCAGTTCTTC. V usage is TRBV7-9 and J usage is TRBJ2-1; D is unresolved. V was pared by 0 bases and J by 10 bases, with 16 bases between. Germline CDR1 SEHNR, CDR2 FQNEAQ (reference sequence). The CDR3 is 15 residues long.

This clonotype was recorded at least ten times. The CDR3 region is CAILARGGHEQYF. The DNA of the CDR3 is TGTGCCATCCTTGCCCGGGGGGGCCACGAGCAGTACTTC. The chain uses TRBV10-3 and TRBJ2-7; 8 bases are shared with TRBD2. The CDR3 runs 13 residues. The germline V gene encodes CDR1 ENHRY and CDR2 SYGVKD. V shed 8 bases, J shed 5 bases, and the junction held 8 bases outside the gene matches.

For this clonotype: This may come from a read error, since a much larger clone is one base off. This chain uses TRBV20-1 with TRBJ1-1; 8 nucleotides align to TRBD1. Trimming cost V 6 bases and J 1 base; bases outside gene matches: 13. Per germline, CDR1 DFQATT and CDR2 SNEGSKA (reference sequence). This CDR3 is 16 amino acids long. CDR3 in DNA: TGCAGTGCGAGGGACAGGCAGTTTGTGTGGAACACTGAAGCTTTCTTT. This translates into CSARDRQFVWNTEAFF.

This clonotype was found a few times. The chain joins TRBV12-3 or TRBV12-4 to TRBJ2-3, with 9 nucleotides matching TRBD2. The CDR3 has 17 amino acids. Trimming cost V 0 bases and J 7 bases; bases outside gene matches: 11. The DNA of the CDR3 is TGTGCCAGCAGTTTAGCAGAACAAGCGGGGGGCCCCCATACGCAGTATTTT. Its protein is CASSLAEQAGGPHTQYF.

This clonotype was recorded many times. V and J are TRBV6-5 and TRBJ1-2; 11 bases are a match to TRBD1. The V and J ends lost 6 bases and 2 bases, in that order; junction bases with no gene match: 14. Germline CDR1 and CDR2: MNHEY and SVGAGI. This CDR3 contains 18 residues. The CDR3, as DNA: TGTGCCAGCAGCCAGTCGCTGGACAGGGGGCGCGTAAACTATGGCTACACCTTC. It specifies CASSQSLDRGRVNYGYTF.

Ten or more counts support this clonotype. V is TRBV12-3 or TRBV12-4 and J is TRBJ1-1; D gene ambiguous. This CDR3 comprises 14 residues. With 3 bases removed from V and 0 bases from J, the gap between germline ends came to 8 bases. The CDR3 DNA reads TGTGCCAGCAGTTTGTCAACCCTGAACACTGAAGCTTTCTTT. Protein product: CASSLSTLNTEAFF.

This clonotype was observed at least ten times. The chain recombines TRBV20-1 with TRBJ1-6, with D perhaps matching TRBD1 (5 bases). Germline CDR1 and CDR2: DFQATT and SNEGSKA (reference sequence). CDR3 size: 15 residues. Trimming took off 0 bases at V and 9 bases at J, with 15 bases between the two ends. The CDR3 DNA follows: TGCAGTGCTAGAGAACGCAGGGCCATAGTTTCACCCCTCCACTTT. This encodes CSARERRAIVSPLHF.

This clonotype has at least ten counts. V and J are TRBV5-1 and TRBJ2-1, with D tentatively TRBD2 (5 bases). V was shortened by 1 base and J by 10 bases, with 9 bases between the two germline ends. CDR3 length: 12 amino acids. From germline, CDR1 is SGHRS and CDR2 YFSETQ. The CDR3 sequence: CASSLTSMEQFF. CDR3 sequence (DNA): TGCGCCAGCAGCTTGACTAGTATGGAGCAGTTCTTC.

The chain combines TRBV7-2 with TRBJ2-1, with 8 bases matching TRBD2. The germline gives CDR1 SGHTA, CDR2 FQGNSA. The ends lost 2 bases at V and 4 bases at J; junction bases unmatched: 7. The CDR3 is 16 residues long. The CDR3 DNA follows: TGTGCCAGCAGCTTAACGGTGGCTAGCGGGTACAATGAGCAGTTCTTC. The encoded protein is CASSLTVASGYNEQFF.

V usage is TRBV5-6 and J usage is TRBJ2-7; maybe TRBD2 (7 bases). Germline CDR1 is SGHDT and CDR2 is YYEEEE. The CDR3 consists of 16 residues. Deletions cut 4 bases from V and 0 bases from J, with 17 bases between. The CDR3 DNA sequence: TGTGCCAGCAGCCCCCGGGGGGCGAGAGGCTCCTACGAGCAGTACTTC. Residues: CASSPRGARGSYEQYF.

V gene TRBV4-3 combines with J gene TRBJ2-7; TRBD2 matches at 13 bases. The trim removed 0 bases at V and 2 bases at J, leaving 4 bases unmatched. CDR1 is LGHNA, CDR2 YSLEER, per germline. The CDR3 sequence is 17 residues long. CDR3 sequence reads: CASSQERGLAGPYEQYF. The CDR3 nucleotides read TGCGCCAGCAGCCAAGAAAGGGGACTAGCGGGGCCCTACGAGCAGTACTTC.

This clonotype occurred many times. The genes are TRBV7-2 and TRBJ2-5, with D possibly matching TRBD2 (5 bases). The V and J ends lost 2 bases and 4 bases respectively, with 14 bases between them. The CDR3 length is 15 residues. CDR1 and CDR2 from the germline V gene are SGHTA and FQGNSA. The CDR3 loop is CASSLTPREGETQYF. DNA for the CDR3: TGTGCCAGCAGCTTAACACCGAGGGAAGGAGAGACCCAGTACTTC. Supplemented by reference TRBV7-2 and TRBJ2-5, the full variable domain reads GAGVSQSPSNKVTEKGKDVELRCDPISGHTALYWYRQSLGQGLEFLIYFQGNSAPDKSGLPSDRFSAERTGGSVSTLTIQRTQQEDSAVYLCASSLTPREGETQYFGPGTRLLVL.

The chain couples TRBV20-1 to TRBJ2-7; a weak D match, TRBD1 (5 bases). Per the germline V gene, CDR1 is DFQATT and CDR2 is SNEGSKA (reference sequence). Trimming took off 0 bases at V and 0 bases at J, with 12 bases between the two ends. This CDR3 has 15 residues. This CDR3 reads CSARDTAGNSYEQYF. CDR3 DNA sequence: TGCAGTGCTAGAGATACGGCAGGGAACTCCTACGAGCAGTACTTC.